Reported below is one TCR beta chain. These data come from a study of blood T cell repertoires in COVID-19. For the study at large: The samples span acute and convalescent COVID-19 from the United States, Italy and Spain. Sources were T cells, B-cell-depleted T cells, or PBMCs; the material itself was cDNA or gDNA.

Per the original data handling: Nucleated cell counts were estimated from reference gene primer amplification. Using immunoSEQ multiplex PCR, the repertoire was profiled, and TCRdb retains in-frame clones only, with some absent. The V and J calls and clone size are taken from that table; D and trimming were inferred from the DNA. The table records 60,000 to 70,000 clones, 65% to 90% of them present only once. The TCR sequence derives from a woman aged 60-75 years with acute or convalescent COVID-19. Sequenced sample: peripheral blood.

The CDR3 bases are TGTGCCAGCAGGGGGACAGGGAGGTATGAAAAACTGTTTTTT. Amino acid sequence: CASRGTGRYEKLFF. The chain links TRBV27 to TRBJ1-4, with TRBD1 identical over 9 bases. Germline loops: CDR1 MNHEY, CDR2 SMNVEV (reference sequence). Unmatched junction bases numbered 5, after V lost 6 bases and J lost 6 bases. The CDR3 is 14 amino acids.